This T cell receptor (beta chain) was identified during a study of identical twins. Overall study findings and caveats: There is a chance that invariant MAIT and iNKT cells partially muddied zero-insertion analyses. When twins shared out-of-frame alpha sequences, those sequences had excess low generation probability. Its conclusions, products of cross-sectional statistical analysis, did not come from following the same donors. While abundant cord blood beta clonotypes carried fewer insertions, memory repertoires showed no such pattern.

V was cut by 6 bases and J by 3 bases, with 9 bases left in between. There are 12 residues in the CDR3. One entry per CDR3 protein, called by TCRdb with MiXCR from the 5' RACE reads. The top ten clones hold 5.1% of a sample with over 200,000 distinct CDR3 sequences, roughly 10% of them seen once. This clonotype was detected many times. Its antigen is undetermined. The source material was memory (CD45RO+) T cells sorted from blood. This clonotype was obtained from a young woman in good health. This chain joins TRBV12-3 or TRBV12-4 and TRBJ2-7, with D perhaps matching TRBD1 (6 bases). CDR3 nucleotides: TGTGCCAGCAGCTTACAGGGCTACGAGCAGTACTTC. It encodes CASSLQGYEQYF.